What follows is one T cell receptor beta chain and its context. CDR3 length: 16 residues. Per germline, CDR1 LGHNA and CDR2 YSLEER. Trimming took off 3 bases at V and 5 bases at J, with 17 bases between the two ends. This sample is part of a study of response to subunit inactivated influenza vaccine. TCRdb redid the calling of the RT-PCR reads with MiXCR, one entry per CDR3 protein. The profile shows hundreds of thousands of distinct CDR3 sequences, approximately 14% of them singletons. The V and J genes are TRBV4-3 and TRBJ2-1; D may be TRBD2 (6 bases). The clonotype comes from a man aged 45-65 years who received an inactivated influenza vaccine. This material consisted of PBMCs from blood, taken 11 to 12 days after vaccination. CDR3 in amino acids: CASSHRAREPNNEQFF. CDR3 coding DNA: TGCGCCAGCAGCCACCGGGCCCGGGAGCCCAACAATGAGCAGTTCTTC.